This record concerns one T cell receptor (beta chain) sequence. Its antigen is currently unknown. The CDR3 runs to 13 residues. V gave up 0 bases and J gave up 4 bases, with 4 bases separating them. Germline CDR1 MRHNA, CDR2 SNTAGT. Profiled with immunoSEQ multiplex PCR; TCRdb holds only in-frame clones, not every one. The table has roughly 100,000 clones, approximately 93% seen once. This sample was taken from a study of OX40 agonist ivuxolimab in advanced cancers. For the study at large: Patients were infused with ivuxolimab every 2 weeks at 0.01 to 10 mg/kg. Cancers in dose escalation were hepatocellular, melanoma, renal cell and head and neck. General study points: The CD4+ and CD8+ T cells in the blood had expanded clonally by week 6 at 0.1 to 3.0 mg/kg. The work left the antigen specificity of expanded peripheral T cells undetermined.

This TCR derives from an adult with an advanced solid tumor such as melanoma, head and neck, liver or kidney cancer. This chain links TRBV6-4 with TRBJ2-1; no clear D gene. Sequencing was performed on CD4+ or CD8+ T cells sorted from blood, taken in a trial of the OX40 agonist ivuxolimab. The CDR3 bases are TGTGCCAGCAGTGACTCAGATTACAATGAGCAGTTCTTC. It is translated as CASSDSDYNEQFF.